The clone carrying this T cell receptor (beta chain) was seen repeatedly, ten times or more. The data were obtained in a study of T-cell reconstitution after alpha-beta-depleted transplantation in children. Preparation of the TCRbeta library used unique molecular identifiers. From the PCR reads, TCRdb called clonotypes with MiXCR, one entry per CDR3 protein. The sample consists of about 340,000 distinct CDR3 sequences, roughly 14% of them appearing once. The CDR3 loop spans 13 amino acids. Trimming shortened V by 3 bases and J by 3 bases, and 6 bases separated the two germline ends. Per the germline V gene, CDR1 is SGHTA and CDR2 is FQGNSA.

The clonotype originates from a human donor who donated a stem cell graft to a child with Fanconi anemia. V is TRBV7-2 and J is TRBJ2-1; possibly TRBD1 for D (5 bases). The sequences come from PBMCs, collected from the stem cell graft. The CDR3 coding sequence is TGTGCCAGCAGCTTCGACAGCTACAATGAGCAGTTCTTC. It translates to CASSFDSYNEQFF. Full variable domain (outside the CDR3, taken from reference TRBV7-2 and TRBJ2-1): GAGVSQSPSNKVTEKGKDVELRCDPISGHTALYWYRQSLGQGLEFLIYFQGNSAPDKSGLPSDRFSAERTGGSVSTLTIQRTQQEDSAVYLCASSFDSYNEQFFGPGTRLTVL.